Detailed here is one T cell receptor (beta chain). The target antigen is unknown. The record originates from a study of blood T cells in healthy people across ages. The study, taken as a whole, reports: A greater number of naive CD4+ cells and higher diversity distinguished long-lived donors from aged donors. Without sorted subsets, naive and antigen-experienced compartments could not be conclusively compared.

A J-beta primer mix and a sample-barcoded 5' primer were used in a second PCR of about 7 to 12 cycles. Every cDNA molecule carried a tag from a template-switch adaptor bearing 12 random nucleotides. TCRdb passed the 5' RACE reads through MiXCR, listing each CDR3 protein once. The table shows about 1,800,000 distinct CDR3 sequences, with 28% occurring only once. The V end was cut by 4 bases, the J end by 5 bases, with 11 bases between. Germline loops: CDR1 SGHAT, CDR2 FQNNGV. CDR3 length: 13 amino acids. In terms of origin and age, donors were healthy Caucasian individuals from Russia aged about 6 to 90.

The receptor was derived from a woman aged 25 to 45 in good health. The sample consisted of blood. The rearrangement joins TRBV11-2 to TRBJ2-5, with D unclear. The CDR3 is CASSSAERETQYF. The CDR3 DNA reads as TGTGCCAGCAGCTCGGCGGAGAGGGAGACCCAGTACTTC.